The rows below give T cell receptor beta chains drawn from one sample of a study of blood T cell repertoires in COVID-19. The table came from immunoSEQ multiplex PCR; TCRdb's copy has only in-frame clones and leaves some out. The sample includes just under 90,000 clones, nearly 90% of them seen just once. The sequencing sample was made of peripheral blood. Receptors were obtained from a woman older than 75 with acute or convalescent COVID-19. Both conserved end residues are part of each CDR3. A D gene is named only where the DNA matches it firmly. Clone size is shown for a subset of rows, as once, few, many or a class of expanded clone.

len	v_gene	j_gene	abundance	d_gene	CDR3nt	CDR3aa
14	TRBV5-8	TRBJ2-5	-	-	TGTGCCAGCAGCTTGATAACAGGCGGAGAGACCCAGTACTTC	CASSLITGGETQYF
15	TRBV6-5	TRBJ1-3	-	-	TGTGCCAGCAGTTACGGCATCTTCTCTGGAAACACCATATATTTT	CASSYGIFSGNTIYF
15	TRBV11-2	TRBJ2-7	-	TRBD2	TGTGCCAGCAGCTTTGGTAGCGGGAGAGGTGGGGTGCAGTACTTC	CASSFGSGRGGVQYF
12	TRBV27	TRBJ2-7	-	-	TGTGCCAGCAGTTTTAACAGCTACGAGCAGTACTTC	CASSFNSYEQYF
11	TRBV5-1	TRBJ2-7	few	-	TGCGCCAGCAAAGGGGAAATCGAGCAGTACTTC	CASKGEIEQYF
14	TRBV6-5	TRBJ1-2	-	TRBD1	TGTGCCAGCAGGGGGACAGGGGATTTAAGTGGCTACACCTTC	CASRGTGDLSGYTF
14	TRBV19	TRBJ1-5	-	-	TGTGCCAGTAGTAATGCGGGGGACTATCAGCCCCAGCATTTT	CASSNAGDYQPQHF
15	TRBV28	TRBJ2-7	-	TRBD2	TGTGCCAGCAGTGACCCGGGACTACCAGCCTACGAGCAGTACTTC	CASSDPGLPAYEQYF
13	TRBV18	TRBJ1-5	-	TRBD1	TGTGCCAGCTCACGGGCAGGGGGACAGCCCCAGCATTTT	CASSRAGGQPQHF
15	TRBV7-9	TRBJ1-2	-	-	TGTGCCAGCAGCTTCACCGGACAGACCTACTATGGCTACACCTTC	CASSFTGQTYYGYTF
13	TRBV19	TRBJ2-3	-	-	TGTGCCAGTAGTACCTACAGGACAGATACGCAGTATTTT	CASSTYRTDTQYF
14	TRBV5-1	TRBJ1-1	-	-	TGCGCCAGCAGCTTGTCACAGCCGAACACTGAAGCTTTCTTT	CASSLSQPNTEAFF
18	TRBV2	TRBJ2-2	-	-	TGTGCCAGCAGTGAAGCACGAGCGGGGACAATGAACACCGGGGAGCTGTTTTTT	CASSEARAGTMNTGELFF
15	TRBV5-1	TRBJ1-3	-	-	TGCGCCAGCAGCACGGGACACCTGGGGGGAAACACCATATATTTT	CASSTGHLGGNTIYF
15	TRBV5-6	TRBJ2-1	-	TRBD1	TGTGCCAGCAGCTTCTACAGGGGTTCCTACAATGAGCAGTTCTTC	CASSFYRGSYNEQFF
13	TRBV3-1/TRBV3-2	TRBJ1-2	-	-	TGTGCCAGCAGCCCACCGGGTACGAGGGGCTACACCTTC	CASSPPGTRGYTF
13	TRBV6-6	TRBJ1-2	-	-	TGTGCCAGCAGTTACTCGGGGGGGGATGGCTACACCTTC	CASSYSGGDGYTF
11	TRBV20-1	TRBJ2-5	-	-	TGCAGAACCGGGACTGTGGAGACCCAGTACTTC	CRTGTVETQYF
17	TRBV4-2	TRBJ2-7	-	TRBD2	TGTGCCAGCAGCCAAGGGGGACTAGCGGGGCAGACCTACGAGCAGTACTTC	CASSQGGLAGQTYEQYF
15	TRBV10-2	TRBJ2-3	few	TRBD1	TGCGCCAGCAGGGAGACAGGGGTTAGCACAGATACGCAGTATTTT	CASRETGVSTDTQYF
14	TRBV2	TRBJ2-1	-	TRBD2	TGTGCCAGCAGTGCGACTAGCGGGAGTAATGAGCAGTTCTTC	CASSATSGSNEQFF
17	TRBV19	TRBJ2-1	once	TRBD2	TGTGCCAGTAGTAGATCGGTAGCGGGAGTGGGGGGGAATGAGCAGTTCTTC	CASSRSVAGVGGNEQFF
15	TRBV6-6	TRBJ1-2	-	TRBD1	TGTGCCAGCGTAAGGACAGGGGAACTTAACTATGGCTACACCTTC	CASVRTGELNYGYTF
15	TRBV19	TRBJ2-2	-	-	TGTGCCAGTAGTAGAACCACTAGCTCCACCGGGGAGCTGTTTTTT	CASSRTTSSTGELFF
14	TRBV5-6	TRBJ1-3	-	TRBD1	TGTGCCAGCAGCCGACAGGGGGCTGGAAACACCATATATTTT	CASSRQGAGNTIYF
16	TRBV9	TRBJ2-7	-	TRBD2	TGTGCCAGCAGCGTAGGCGCAGAGCGGGGGGGCCACGAGCAGTACTTC	CASSVGAERGGHEQYF
16	TRBV2	TRBJ2-5	-	TRBD1	TGTGCCAGCACTCAACCGGGACAGGGGTACCAAGAGACCCAGTACTTC	CASTQPGQGYQETQYF
15	TRBV19	TRBJ2-5	-	TRBD1	TGTGCCAGTAGTATCTCCGGGACAGGACAAGAGACCCAGTACTTC	CASSISGTGQETQYF
14	TRBV28	TRBJ1-5	once	TRBD1	TGTGCCAGCAGACCCTACAGGGGGGGCCAGCCCCAGCATTTT	CASRPYRGGQPQHF
14	TRBV10-3	TRBJ2-2	few	TRBD1	TGTGCCATCAGGGGACAGGGAAACACCGGGGAGCTGTTTTTT	CAIRGQGNTGELFF
13	TRBV6-5	TRBJ2-1	-	-	TGTGCCAGCAGCAATCTAGCCTACAATGAGCAGTTCTTC	CASSNLAYNEQFF
13	TRBV24-1	TRBJ2-3	-	-	TGTGCCACCAGTGATTGGCGGGCAGATACGCAGTATTTT	CATSDWRADTQYF
14	TRBV24-1	TRBJ1-5	-	TRBD1	TGTGCCACCGGGGACAGCGGACCCAATCAGCCCCAGCATTTT	CATGDSGPNQPQHF
14	TRBV19	TRBJ2-7	-	-	TGTGCCAGTAGTATAGGGGCCCCAGCTTACGAGCAGTACTTC	CASSIGAPAYEQYF
14	TRBV3-1/TRBV3-2	TRBJ2-7	-	-	TGTGCCAGCAGCCGCCTAGACGGTACCTACGAGCAGTACTTC	CASSRLDGTYEQYF
16	TRBV5-1	TRBJ2-3	once	TRBD2	TGCGCCAGCAGTCCGGGACTAGCGGATAGCACAGATACGCAGTATTTT	CASSPGLADSTDTQYF
18	TRBV4-1	TRBJ2-7	-	TRBD2	TGCGCCAGCAGCCCGACAATTAGGGGGACTAGCGGGAGATCCGAGCAGTACTTC	CASSPTIRGTSGRSEQYF
17	TRBV29-1	TRBJ2-5	-	TRBD2	TGCAGCGTTGTTTTGGGACTAGCGGGAGGGCCCCAAGAGACCCAGTACTTC	CSVVLGLAGGPQETQYF
15	TRBV18	TRBJ1-5	-	-	TGTGCCAGCTCTCGTGGGGGCGACGGCAATCAGCCCCAGCATTTT	CASSRGGDGNQPQHF
14	TRBV2	TRBJ2-5	-	TRBD2	TGTGCCAGCAGTACTAGCGGGATGGAAGAGACCCAGTACTTC	CASSTSGMEETQYF
16	TRBV5-1	TRBJ1-2	-	TRBD1	TGCGCCAGCAGCTTTAACAGGGGCGTTGCTAACTATGGCTACACCTTC	CASSFNRGVANYGYTF
17	TRBV5-1	TRBJ1-4	-	TRBD1	TGCGCCAGCAGTTCCGGGACAGGGGTATCAGCTAATGAAAAACTGTTTTTT	CASSSGTGVSANEKLFF
14	TRBV18	TRBJ1-1	-	-	TGTGCCAGCTCACCCTTGGAGGGAAGGACTGAAGCTTTCTTT	CASSPLEGRTEAFF
14	TRBV30	TRBJ1-2	-	TRBD1	TGTGCCTGGAGTAGCGGACAGGACCTTAAAGGCTACACCTTC	CAWSSGQDLKGYTF
13	TRBV19	TRBJ1-5	-	-	TGTGCCAGTCTTGTCGGGTGTATCCAGCCCCAGCATTTT	CASLVGCIQPQHF
16	TRBV6-1	TRBJ1-3	-	-	TGTGCCAGCAGTGAACACACTTCAGGCTCTGGAAACACCATATATTTT	CASSEHTSGSGNTIYF
15	TRBV19	TRBJ2-3	-	TRBD1	TGTGCCAGTTGGGACAGGGGGCGTTCAGGAGATACGCAGTATTTT	CASWDRGRSGDTQYF
13	TRBV7-9	TRBJ2-1	few	-	TGTGCCACCGGGCCCTCTCCGGGAAATGAGCAGTTCTTC	CATGPSPGNEQFF
15	TRBV27	TRBJ2-7	-	TRBD1	TGTGCCAGCAGTGCCGACAGGGGGCCCCTCTACGAGCAGTACTTC	CASSADRGPLYEQYF
15	TRBV14	TRBJ2-5	-	TRBD1	TGTGCCAGCAGCCGAGCGACAGGGAATCGGGAGACCCAGTACTTC	CASSRATGNRETQYF
12	TRBV6-4	TRBJ2-7	-	TRBD2	TGTGTATTACTAGCGGGAGCGGGGGAGCAGTACTTC	CVLLAGAGEQYF
15	TRBV7-9	TRBJ1-6	-	TRBD1	TGTGCCAGCAGCTCCAGACAGGGTGTGATGACACCCCTCCACTTT	CASSSRQGVMTPLHF
15	TRBV5-8	TRBJ2-7	-	-	TGTGCCAGCAGCCGGGATGGGGGGAACTACTACGAGCAGTACTTC	CASSRDGGNYYEQYF
16	TRBV10-1	TRBJ2-2	once	TRBD2	TGCGCCAGCAGTGAGACGACTAGCGGGGGGCCCGGGGAGCTGTTTTTT	CASSETTSGGPGELFF
14	TRBV5-1	TRBJ2-1	-	TRBD1	TGCGCCAGCAGCTTAAACAGGGGTTTGGATGAGCAGTTCTTC	CASSLNRGLDEQFF
14	TRBV7-2	TRBJ1-6	-	TRBD1	TGTGCCAGCAGCTTAGAAGGGGGCGGATCACCCCTCCACTTT	CASSLEGGGSPLHF
14	TRBV24-1	TRBJ2-5	few	-	TGTGCCACCAGTATAGACGGGGTCCAAGAGACCCAGTACTTC	CATSIDGVQETQYF
14	TRBV2	TRBJ1-3	-	-	TGTGCCAGCAGCTCGGCAGGGGTAGGAAACACCATATATTTT	CASSSAGVGNTIYF
18	TRBV7-9	TRBJ2-5	few	-	TGTGCCAGCAGCCACCCGCTATCCGGGACATTTAGAGAGGAGACCCAGTACTTC	CASSHPLSGTFREETQYF